This T cell receptor (beta chain) was recorded in a study of human T cells and chemical hapten exposure. The overall study: In the roughly 24-week study, patients were dosed weekly with diphenylcyclopropenone on the scalp throughout. Yields of TCR per sample differed, chiefly owing to small differences in pooled library volume. General study results and limits: Donors were affected by alopecia, so their immune reaction might vary from that of healthy individuals.

Regarding time point: patch test 2, 6 weeks after DPC sensitization. Treatment in this sample: therapeutic diphenylcyclopropenone sensitization with weekly scalp DPC. Non-pregnant alopecia patients aged 18 to 70, suitable for DPC therapy. MiXCR, applied by TCRdb to the RACE reads, yields one record per CDR3 protein. The table shows approximately 120,000 distinct CDR3 sequences, with approximately 8.8% occurring only once. The CDR3 covers 15 residues. With V trimmed by 9 bases and J by 7 bases, 13 bases remained unmatched. CDR1 and CDR2 (germline): MGHRA, YSYEKL. This clonotype was observed at least ten times. Its antigen remains unidentified.

The TCR comes from a woman between 35 and 50 years old with alopecia areata. Some clones in this sample may be carry-over from other donors' samples. The sample was whole blood, taken in connection with sensitization to the hapten diphenylcyclopropenone (DPC). The chain combines TRBV4-1 with TRBJ1-5; 9 positions match TRBD1. The CDR3 is CARVALTGGLQPQHF. CDR3 DNA sequence: TGCGCCAGGGTTGCCCTAACAGGGGGCTTACAGCCCCAGCATTTT.